This TCR beta chain derives from a study of vaccination effects on CD4 cells after COVID-19. Across the study: Sample donation by two convalescent patients took place 16 days and one week before vaccination.

Clones were sequenced by immunoSEQ multiplex PCR, and TCRdb holds only the in-frame ones, with some missing. The sample lists approximately 60,000 clones; about 69% were seen once. V shed 0 bases and J shed 7 bases, with 10 bases lying between them. From germline, CDR1 is SGHTA and CDR2 FQGNSA. The CDR3 has 14 residues. About this clone: As yet, its antigen is unknown.

CD4+ T cell isolation took place after approximately ten days of culture. The individual was infected with SARS-CoV-2 between March and December 2020, as confirmed by PCR. This sequence was found in a human donor who had a prior SARS-CoV-2 infection. The chain uses TRBV7-2 and TRBJ2-1; either TRBD1 or TRBD2 may fit D (5 bases each). The material sequenced was CD4+ T cells from PBMCs cultured without peptide, taken before COVID-19 vaccination. CDR3 sequence (DNA): TGTGCCAGCAGCTTAGCGGGGGTCCTAAATGAGCAGTTCTTC. It translates to CASSLAGVLNEQFF.